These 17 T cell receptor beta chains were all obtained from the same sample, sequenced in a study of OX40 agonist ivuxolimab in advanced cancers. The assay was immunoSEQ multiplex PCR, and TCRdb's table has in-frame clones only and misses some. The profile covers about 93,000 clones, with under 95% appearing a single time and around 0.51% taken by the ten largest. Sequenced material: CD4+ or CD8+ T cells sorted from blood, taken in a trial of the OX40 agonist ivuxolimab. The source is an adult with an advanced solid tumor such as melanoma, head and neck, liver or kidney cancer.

The DNA for the CDR3 is TGCGCCAGCAGCCTGGACGAGTGGGATCAAGAAGCTTTCTTT. Residues: CASSLDEWDQEAFF. J is TRBJ1-1 and V is TRBV5-1; D is unclear. V was clipped by 4 bases and J by 8 bases, with 18 bases between them. Germline V gene sequence: CDR1 SGHRS, CDR2 YFSETQ. The CDR3 is 14 residues long.

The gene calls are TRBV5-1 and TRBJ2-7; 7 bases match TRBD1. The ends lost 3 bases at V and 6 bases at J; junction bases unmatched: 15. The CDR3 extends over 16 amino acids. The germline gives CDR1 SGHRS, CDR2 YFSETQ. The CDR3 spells CASSSGQARYSTEQYF. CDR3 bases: TGCGCCAGCAGCTCCGGACAGGCACGGTATTCTACCGAGCAGTACTTC.

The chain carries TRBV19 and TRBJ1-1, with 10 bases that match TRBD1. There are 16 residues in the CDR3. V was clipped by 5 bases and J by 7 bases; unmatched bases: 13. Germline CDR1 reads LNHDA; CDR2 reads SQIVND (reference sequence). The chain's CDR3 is CASSPQTGTGANEAFF. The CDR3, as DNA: TGTGCCAGTAGTCCTCAAACCGGGACAGGGGCGAATGAAGCTTTCTTT.

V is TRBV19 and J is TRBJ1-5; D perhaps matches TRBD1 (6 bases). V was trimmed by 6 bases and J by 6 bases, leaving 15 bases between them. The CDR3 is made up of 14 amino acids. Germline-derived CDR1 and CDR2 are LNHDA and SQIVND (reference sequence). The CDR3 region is CASRIQGLGQPQHF. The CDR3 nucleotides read TGTGCCAGTAGGATACAGGGCCTGGGTCAGCCCCAGCATTTT. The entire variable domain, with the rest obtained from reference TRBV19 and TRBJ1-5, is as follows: DGGITQSPKYLFRKEGQNVTLSCEQNLNHDAMYWYRQDPGQGLRLIYYSQIVNDFQKGDIAEGYSVSREKKESFPLTVTSAQKNPTAFYLCASRIQGLGQPQHFGDGTRLSIL.

CDR3 residues: CASSPRVSYEQYF. In nucleotides, the CDR3 is TGTGCCAGCAGCCCCCGGGTTTCCTACGAGCAGTACTTC. This rearrangement joins TRBV11-2 to TRBJ2-7; D is unclear. This CDR3 has 13 residues. CDR1 is SGHAT, CDR2 FQNNGV, per germline. V lost 5 bases, J lost 1 base, and 9 bases lay in between.

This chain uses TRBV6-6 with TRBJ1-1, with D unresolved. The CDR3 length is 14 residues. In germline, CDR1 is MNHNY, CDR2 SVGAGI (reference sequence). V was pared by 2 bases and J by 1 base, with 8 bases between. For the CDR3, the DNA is TGTGCCAGCAGTTACCAGACAAGGAACACTGAAGCTTTCTTT. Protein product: CASSYQTRNTEAFF.

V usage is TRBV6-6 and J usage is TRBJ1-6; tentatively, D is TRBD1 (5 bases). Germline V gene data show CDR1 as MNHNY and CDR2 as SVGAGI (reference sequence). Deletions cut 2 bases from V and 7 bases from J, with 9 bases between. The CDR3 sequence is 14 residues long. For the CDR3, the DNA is TGTGCCAGCAGTTACGGGGGTCCCAATTCACCCCTCCACTTT. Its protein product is CASSYGGPNSPLHF.

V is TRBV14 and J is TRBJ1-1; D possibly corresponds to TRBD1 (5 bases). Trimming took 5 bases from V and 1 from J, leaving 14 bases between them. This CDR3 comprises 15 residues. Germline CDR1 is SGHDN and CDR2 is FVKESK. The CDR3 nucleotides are TGTGCCAGCAGCGAATCGTTGGGGGAGAACACTGAAGCTTTCTTT. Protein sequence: CASSESLGENTEAFF.

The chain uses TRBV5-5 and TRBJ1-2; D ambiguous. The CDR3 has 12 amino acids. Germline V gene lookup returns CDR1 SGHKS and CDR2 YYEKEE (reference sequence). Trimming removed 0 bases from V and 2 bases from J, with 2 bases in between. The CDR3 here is CASSLANYGYTF. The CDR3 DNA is TGTGCCAGCAGCTTGGCCAACTATGGCTACACCTTC.

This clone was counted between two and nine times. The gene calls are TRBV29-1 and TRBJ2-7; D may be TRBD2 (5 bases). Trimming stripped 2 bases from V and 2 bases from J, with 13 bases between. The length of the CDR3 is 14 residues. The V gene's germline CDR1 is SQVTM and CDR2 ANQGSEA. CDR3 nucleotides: TGCAGCGTTGAATTTAGCGCCTACCCCTACGAGCAGTACTTC. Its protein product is CSVEFSAYPYEQYF.

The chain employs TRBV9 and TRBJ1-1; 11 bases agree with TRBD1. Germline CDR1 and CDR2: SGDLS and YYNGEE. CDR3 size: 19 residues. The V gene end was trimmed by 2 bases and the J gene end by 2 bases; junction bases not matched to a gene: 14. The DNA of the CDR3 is TGTGCCAGCAGCGTCGATACCGCCGGGACAGGGGGGGGAAACACTGAAGCTTTCTTT. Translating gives CASSVDTAGTGGGNTEAFF.

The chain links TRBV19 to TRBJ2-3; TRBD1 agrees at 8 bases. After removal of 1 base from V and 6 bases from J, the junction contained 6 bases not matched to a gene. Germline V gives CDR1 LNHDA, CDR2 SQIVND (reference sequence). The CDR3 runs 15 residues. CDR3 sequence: CASSIGRDRPDTQYF. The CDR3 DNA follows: TGTGCCAGTAGTATAGGCCGGGACAGGCCGGATACGCAGTATTTT.

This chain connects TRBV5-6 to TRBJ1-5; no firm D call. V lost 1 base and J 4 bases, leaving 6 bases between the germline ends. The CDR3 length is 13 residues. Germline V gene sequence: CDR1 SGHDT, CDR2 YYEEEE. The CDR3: CASSLYGNQPQHF. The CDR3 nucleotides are TGTGCCAGCAGCTTGTACGGAAATCAGCCCCAGCATTTT. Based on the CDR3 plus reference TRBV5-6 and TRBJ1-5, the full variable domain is DAGVTQSPTHLIKTRGQQVTLRCSPKSGHDTVSWYQQALGQGPQFIFQYYEEEERQRGNFPDRFSGHQFPNYSSELNVNALLLGDSALYLCASSLYGNQPQHFGDGTRLSIL.

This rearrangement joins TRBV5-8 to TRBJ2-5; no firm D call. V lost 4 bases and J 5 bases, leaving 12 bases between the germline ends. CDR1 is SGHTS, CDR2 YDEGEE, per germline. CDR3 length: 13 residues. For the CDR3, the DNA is TGTGCCAGCAGCAGACGGACCTACGAGACCCAGTACTTC. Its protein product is CASSRRTYETQYF.

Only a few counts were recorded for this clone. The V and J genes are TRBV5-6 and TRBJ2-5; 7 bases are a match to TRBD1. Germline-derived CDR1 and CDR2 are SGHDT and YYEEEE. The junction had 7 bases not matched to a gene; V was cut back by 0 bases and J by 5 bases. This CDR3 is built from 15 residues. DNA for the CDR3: TGTGCCAGCAGCTTGGCCACAGGGGTGGGGGAGACCCAGTACTTC. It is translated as CASSLATGVGETQYF.

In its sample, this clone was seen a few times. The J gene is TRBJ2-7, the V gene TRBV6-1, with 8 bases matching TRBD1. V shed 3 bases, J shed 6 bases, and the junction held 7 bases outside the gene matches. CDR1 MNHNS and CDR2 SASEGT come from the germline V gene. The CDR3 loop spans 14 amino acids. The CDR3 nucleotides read TGTGCCAGCAGTGAGAGGACAGGGTGGGGCGAGCAGTACTTC. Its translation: CASSERTGWGEQYF.

CDR3 residues: CASSHGTSGARPRQETQYF. CDR3 bases: TGTGCCAGCAGCCACGGGACTAGCGGGGCCCGGCCCCGCCAAGAGACCCAGTACTTC. This rearrangement joins TRBV9 to TRBJ2-5; 13 bases match TRBD2. Germline CDR1 is SGDLS and CDR2 is YYNGEE. V lost 4 bases, J lost 1 base, and 13 bases stayed unmatched. The CDR3 has 19 residues.